These 9 T cell receptor beta chains were all obtained from the same sample, sequenced in a study of CD8 T cells in ankylosing spondylitis. Study-wide points: Blood from ankylosing spondylitis patients appeared to carry a characteristic roughly 8-variant TCR beta motif.

These receptors lack a known antigen. TCRdb reanalysed the 5' RACE reads using MiXCR and keeps one entry per CDR3 protein. The sample contains roughly 700,000 distinct CDR3 sequences, around a fifth of which appear only once. The sample consisted of blood, either unsorted or a sorted T cell fraction (not recorded which). Source of these receptors: a male donor with ankylosing spondylitis.

This clonotype was observed a handful of times. The gene calls are TRBV7-9 and TRBJ2-7; TRBD2 agrees at 7 bases. Germline V gene sequence: CDR1 SEHNR, CDR2 FQNEAQ (reference sequence). V lost 2 bases and J lost 5; bases outside the gene matches: 15. The CDR3 contains 17 residues. CDR3 sequence reads: CASSLTPGGGDDDEQYF. The CDR3 nucleotides are TGTGCCAGCAGCTTAACTCCGGGAGGAGGGGATGATGACGAGCAGTACTTC.

The chain carries TRBV5-4 and TRBJ1-1, with D uncertain. Trimming cost V 4 bases and J 5 bases, with 12 bases left between them. The CDR3 contains 13 residues. The germline gives CDR1 SGHNT, CDR2 YYREEE (reference sequence). The CDR3 here is CASSTPGGTEAFF. The CDR3 nucleotides read TGTGCCAGCAGCACTCCGGGAGGGACTGAAGCTTTCTTT. The variable domain in full, with the rest retrieved from reference TRBV5-4 and TRBJ1-1, is ETGVTQSPTHLIKTRGQQVTLRCSSQSGHNTVSWYQQALGQGPQFIFQYYREEENGRGNFPPRFSGLQFPNYSSELNVNALELDDSALYLCASSTPGGTEAFFGQGTRLTVV.

The chain has TRBV5-1 and TRBJ2-7; D is uncertain. This CDR3 spans 15 amino acids. Trimming removed 1 base from V and 6 bases from J, with 17 bases in between. Looked up from germline, CDR1 is SGHRS and CDR2 is YFSETQ. In DNA, the CDR3 is TGCGCCAGCAGCTTGCTGCCAGGTGCCCGTCTCGAGCAGTACTTC. It codes for CASSLLPGARLEQYF.

The V gene is TRBV30, the J gene TRBJ2-7; D assignment may be TRBD1 or TRBD2 (5 bases each). Germline V gene sequence: CDR1 GTSNPN, CDR2 SVGIG (reference sequence). Between the trimmed V and J ends, which lost 3 bases and 4 bases, there was a span of 13 bases. This CDR3 contains 13 residues. For the CDR3, the DNA is TGTGCCTGGAGGGGGCCGGGAAGTTACGAGCAGTACTTC. Protein sequence: CAWRGPGSYEQYF.

The chain uses TRBV9 and TRBJ1-6; TRBD1 matches 9 bases. The J segment lost 3 bases and the V segment lost 0 bases, leaving 1 base of the junction unmatched. CDR3 length equals 16 residues. The germline V gene encodes CDR1 SGDLS and CDR2 YYNGEE. The CDR3, as DNA: TGTGCCAGCAGCGTAGCGACAGGGGGCTATAATTCACCCCTCCACTTT. Its protein product is CASSVATGGYNSPLHF.

The chain recombines TRBV2 with TRBJ2-5; either TRBD1 or TRBD2 may supply D (5 bases each). Germline V gene sequence: CDR1 SNHLY, CDR2 FYNNEI. With 6 bases removed from V and 5 bases from J, the gap between germline ends came to 16 bases. The CDR3 has 14 amino acids. The CDR3 sequence: CASRRDRSRETQYF. The CDR3 DNA reads TGTGCCAGCAGGAGGGACCGCAGTCGGGAGACCCAGTACTTC.

This chain joins TRBV7-9 and TRBJ2-1; 8 bases agree with TRBD1. This CDR3 is built from 16 residues. The germline CDR1 and CDR2 sequences are SEHNR and FQNEAQ (reference sequence). J gave up 7 bases and V 5 bases, and 13 bases lay outside the gene matches. CDR3: CASSLGETGDYNEQFF. In DNA form, the CDR3 reads TGTGCCAGCAGCCTAGGGGAGACAGGGGATTATAATGAGCAGTTCTTC.

This clonotype has ten or more counts. The rearrangement links TRBV5-1 to TRBJ2-1, with TRBD2 matching over 7 bases. Germline CDR1 is SGHRS and CDR2 is YFSETQ. J gave up 3 bases and V 2 bases, and 2 bases lay outside the gene matches. The CDR3 contains 14 residues. The CDR3 sequence: CASSLAGFYNEQFF. The CDR3, as DNA: TGCGCCAGCAGCTTAGCGGGATTCTACAATGAGCAGTTCTTC.

The chain employs TRBV7-6 and TRBJ2-7; D perhaps matches TRBD1 (7 bases). Germline assignment: CDR1 SGHVS and CDR2 FNYEAQ. The CDR3 sequence is 15 residues long. V shed 1 base and J shed 3 bases, with 13 bases lying between them. Here the CDR3 reads CASSLGQGGHYEQYF. The CDR3 nucleotides read TGTGCCAGCAGCTTAGGTCAGGGGGGACACTACGAGCAGTACTTC.